Here is one T cell receptor beta chain with its context. Its antigen remains undetermined. Germline and junction disagree at one end, which may indicate a read error. TCRbeta CDR3 regions were amplified from genomic DNA using the immunoSEQ Assay, a bias-controlled multiplex PCR. As for the authors' bioinformatics: Nucleated cell counts per sample were estimated from amplification of reference gene primers within the assay. To quantify the absolute abundance of each unique TCRbeta CDR3 rearrangement, sequence reads were collapsed and filtered. For each sample, productive Simpson clonality was calculated as the square root of Simpson's diversity index over productive rearrangements. TCRdb took this table from immuneACCESS and kept in-frame rearrangements with V and J called. Such tables lack part of the clones; where checked against another copy, unresolved V genes explain under half of the gap, and the rest is unexplained. V and J calls and clone size are copied from that table; D and trimming were computed from the DNA. The sample records about 150,000 clones, about 85% of which are singletons. The ten largest clones take up about 8% of the sample.

This entry belongs to a study of blood T cell repertoires in COVID-19 (dated by TCRdb to between 2020 and 2021). In the study overall: Collaborator samples came from the United States, Italy and Spain and covered acute and convalescent phases of COVID-19. The repertoires were released in a freely available public database intended as a resource for research on the immune response to SARS-CoV-2. The samples were drawn from two sources: the first 160 participants of the ongoing ImmuneRACE study, and fewer than 1,500 subjects contributed by 6 global collaborators. The dataset comprised deeply sampled blood TCRbeta repertoires from subjects exposed to, actively infected with, or recovered from COVID-19. Sample metadata almost always included a de-identified subject ID, COVID-19 status, age in years and sex. The material from the prospective study consisted of cDNA or gDNA derived from T cells, B-cell-depleted T cells, or PBMCs. Where available, HLA class I and class II types were taken from metadata supplied by the sample provider and were not determined by assay-based typing. The investigation overall reported the following: The quantity of clinical and demographic metadata differed by source and by participant and was supplied without curation.

Participants in the prospective study were aged 18 to 89 years, lived in some 24 United States geographic areas, and enrolled through a virtual design. Cohort assignment in the prospective study relied on participant-reported clinical history from a screening survey and a study questionnaire. ImmuneRACE Cohort 3 recovered participants were defined by two consecutive negative NP/OP PCR tests, healthcare professional clearance, or symptom resolution. In the prospective study, mobile phlebotomists collected whole blood, serum and a nasopharyngeal or oropharyngeal swab from each participant. Over an approximately 2-month period, participants in the prospective study had the option of providing additional blood draws and questionnaires. Before DNA extraction, blood samples from the prospective study were shipped at room temperature or frozen. From the germline V gene, CDR1 is MNHNS and CDR2 is SASEGT. Taken from cysteine to phenylalanine, the CDR3 has 14 residues. The read is trimmed to its CDR3 DNA, 42 bases read in frame from base 1.

The TCR was taken from a woman aged 45-65 years who had recovered from COVID-19. Sequencing was done on a sample of PBMCs or T cells enriched from blood (not recorded which). This sequence uses TRBV6-1 and TRBJ1-2; a tentative D call is TRBD1 (6 bases match). The nucleotides read TGTGCCAGCAGAGAAGGGACATCTAACTATGGCTACACCTTC. Its coded protein is CASREGTSNYGYTF.